What follows is one TCR beta chain and its context. The sample originates from a study of shared clonotypes between healthy human individuals. The assay was immunoSEQ multiplex PCR, and TCRdb's table has in-frame clones only and misses some. The sample lists about 110,000 clones; 68% were seen once. J gave up 6 bases and V 0 bases, and 4 bases lay outside the gene matches. CDR1 and CDR2 (germline): SGHRS, YFSETQ. This CDR3 is 14 amino acids long. Sequencing was carried out using memory CD8+ T cells sorted from blood. Subset defined: CD45RO+ cells pooled with CCR7-negative TemRA cells. The chain recombines TRBV5-1 with TRBJ2-7; 9 nucleotides match TRBD2. This clonotype was sampled from a woman aged 30 to 39 in good health. The CDR3 region is CASSLGTSALEQYF. CDR3 DNA: TGCGCCAGCAGCTTGGGGACTAGCGCCCTCGAGCAGTACTTC. The entire variable domain, with the rest obtained from reference TRBV5-1 and TRBJ2-7, is as follows: KAGVTQTPRYLIKTRGQQVTLSCSPISGHRSVSWYQQTPGQGLQFLFEYFSETQRNKGNFPGRFSGRQFSNSRSEMNVSTLELGDSALYLCASSLGTSALEQYFGPGTRLTVT.